Following are 3 T cell receptor beta chains from one sample sequenced in a study of human T cells and chemical hapten exposure. As to time point: healthy volunteer bleed at 2 weeks. Unfractionated whole blood was the source of the extracted total RNA. TCRdb itself ran the RACE reads through MiXCR, one entry per CDR3 protein. Of 100,000 to 150,000 distinct CDR3 sequences detected, approximately 9% appear once; the ten largest clones hold about 2%. Sequencing was performed on whole blood. The receptors derive from a male donor in good health. Some clones in this sample may be carry-over from other donors' samples.

This chain uses TRBV10-3 with TRBJ2-1; TRBD2 agrees at 11 bases. CDR3 length: 13 amino acids. Germline trimming cut 7 bases from V and 5 bases from J; bases unmatched to any gene: 1. Germline lookup yields CDR1 ENHRY and CDR2 SYGVKD. The CDR3 DNA follows: TGTGCCATCACTAGCGGGGGGAACAATGAGCAGTTCTTC. Protein: CAITSGGNNEQFF.

This clonotype was seen many times. This chain links TRBV6-6 with TRBJ1-5; 7 bases agree with TRBD1. After removal of 3 bases from V and 7 bases from J, the junction contained 21 bases not matched to a gene. The CDR3 extends over 19 amino acids. The V gene's germline CDR1 is MNHNY and CDR2 SVGAGI (reference sequence). CDR3 in amino acids: CASSYVRGEQGLEGQPQHF. The CDR3 coding sequence is TGTGCCAGCAGTTATGTCCGGGGGGAACAGGGGTTAGAGGGGCAGCCCCAGCATTTT.

The rearrangement joins TRBV24-1 to TRBJ2-2; tentative D call: TRBD1 (6 bases). V lost 5 bases and J lost 2, with 11 bases in between. Germline CDR1 KGHDR, CDR2 SFDVKD. The length of the CDR3 is 15 residues. The CDR3: CATSGRQANTGELFF. Written as DNA, the CDR3 is TGTGCCACCAGTGGGCGACAGGCAAACACCGGGGAGCTGTTTTTT.